These T cell receptor beta chains were read from a single sample in a study of blood T cell repertoires in COVID-19. TCRdb's table, derived via immunoSEQ multiplex PCR, lists solely in-frame clones and lacks some. The sample records around 200,000 clones, 85% to 90% being singletons. The sequencing input was peripheral blood. The receptors originated from a man aged 65 to 79 with active or convalescent COVID-19. The CDR3 runs from the conserved cysteine through the conserved F or W. Fields, in order: clone size, V gene, J gene, D gene, CDR3 DNA, CDR3 protein. D genes are given only for firm matches. Some rows have no size entry. The others give once, few or many, or a class for an expanded clone.

>.|TRBV12-5|TRBJ2-7|.
TGTGCTAGTGGCCTGGACACCTCCTACGAGCAGTACTTC
CASGLDTSYEQYF
>.|TRBV15|TRBJ1-1|TRBD1
TGTGCCACCAGCAGAGAAGGACAGGCAGGGACTGAAGCTTTCTTT
CATSREGQAGTEAFF
>once|TRBV5-1|TRBJ1-1|.
TGCGCCAGCAGCTTGGTACCGGGGAACACTGAAGCTTTCTTT
CASSLVPGNTEAFF
>.|TRBV30|TRBJ2-7|.
TGTGCCTGGAGATCAGGACATAGCTCCTACGAGCAGTACTTC
CAWRSGHSSYEQYF
>once|TRBV5-1|TRBJ2-3|TRBD2
TGCGCCAGCCGGGCGGGGGGGACTAGCACAGATACGCAGTATTTT
CASRAGGTSTDTQYF
>once|TRBV11-2|TRBJ2-7|TRBD2
TGTGCCAGCACGAAAGGGACTAGCGGGAACCTACGAGAGCAGTACTTC
CASTKGTSGNLREQYF
>.|TRBV3-1/TRBV3-2|TRBJ2-1|TRBD2
TGTGCCAGCAGCCAAGTGTCTAGCGGGAGGGGGAGGAATGAGCAGTTCTTC
CASSQVSSGRGRNEQFF
>.|TRBV11-2|TRBJ1-5|.
TGTGCCAGCAGCCCCGGGGAGGGGTATCAGCCCCAGCATTTT
CASSPGEGYQPQHF
>.|TRBV7-2|TRBJ2-1|TRBD1
TGTGCCAGCAGCTCCGCCGGGACAGTATACAATGAGCAGTTCTTC
CASSSAGTVYNEQFF
>.|TRBV15|TRBJ2-2|TRBD1
TGTGCCACCAGCAAGGGGACAGGGGGAGTTGGCGGGGAGCTGTTTTTT
CATSKGTGGVGGELFF
>.|TRBV27|TRBJ2-3|TRBD2
TGTGCCAGCAGTTACGTCCCGGGAGGCGGGGGTAACACAGATACGCAGTATTTT
CASSYVPGGGGNTDTQYF
>.|TRBV19|TRBJ2-2|.
TGTGCCAGTAGTATACGTCGGACAACTGACACCGGGGAGCTGTTTTTT
CASSIRRTTDTGELFF
>.|TRBV12-3/TRBV12-4|TRBJ1-1|TRBD1
TGTGCCAGCAGTTTCCAGGGGGACACTGAAGCTTTCTTT
CASSFQGDTEAFF
>.|TRBV28|TRBJ2-7|TRBD1
TGTGCCAGCAGTCCCATCCGGGACAGTCAATCCCTCTACGAGCAGTACTTC
CASSPIRDSQSLYEQYF
>.|TRBV9|TRBJ1-6|.
TGTGCCAGCAGCGAGGGACACCACGGCTCCTATAATTCACCCCTCCACTTT
CASSEGHHGSYNSPLHF
>.|TRBV14|TRBJ2-7|TRBD2
TGTGCCAGCAGCCAAGATTGGCTAGCGGGAGGAAGTGGCGAGCAGTACTTC
CASSQDWLAGGSGEQYF
>once|TRBV24-1|TRBJ2-7|TRBD1
TGTGCCACCAGTGATCCCCACAGGGGCCACGAGCAGTACTTC
CATSDPHRGHEQYF
>few|TRBV18|TRBJ2-1|TRBD2
TGTGCCAGCTCACCACCGGCCGTGACTAGCGGCAATGAGCAGTTCTTC
CASSPPAVTSGNEQFF
>.|TRBV19|TRBJ2-2|TRBD2
TGTGCCAGTAGTATAAGACTAGCGGGGGGGCCGGGCACCGGGGAGCTGTTTTTT
CASSIRLAGGPGTGELFF
>.|TRBV18|TRBJ2-2|TRBD2
TGTGCCAGCTCACCGGGACTAGCGAGCGGGGAGCTGTTTTTT
CASSPGLASGELFF
>.|TRBV11-2|TRBJ1-3|TRBD1
TGTGCCAGCAGCTTATCCGGGACAGGGAACGGAAACACCATATATTTT
CASSLSGTGNGNTIYF
>.|TRBV11-2|TRBJ1-3|.
TGTGCCAGCAGCCAAGCCGTCTCGACAGGAAGAAACACCATATATTTT
CASSQAVSTGRNTIYF
>once|TRBV28|TRBJ2-2|.
TGTGCCAGCAAGAAAACACGGGGCACCGGGGAGCTGTTTTTT
CASKKTRGTGELFF
>.|TRBV7-2|TRBJ1-1|.
TGTGCCAGCAGCTCGTACGGTTCCCTTGAAGCTTTCTTT
CASSSYGSLEAFF
>.|TRBV18|TRBJ2-2|.
TGTGCCAGCTCACCATCCGCGGCCAACACCGGGGAGCTGTTTTTT
CASSPSAANTGELFF
>once|TRBV5-1|TRBJ1-2|.
TGCGCCAGCGGTCCTGGGGGGTATGGCTACACCTTC
CASGPGGYGYTF
>.|TRBV14|TRBJ1-5|.
TGTGCCAGCAGCCAAGGCAGTCAGCCCCAGCATTTT
CASSQGSQPQHF
>.|TRBV5-8|TRBJ2-7|.
TGTGCCAGCAGCCACCCTGGCGGACTGGTCTACGAGCAGTACTTC
CASSHPGGLVYEQYF
>.|TRBV14|TRBJ2-5|TRBD1
TGTGCCAGCAGCCAAGGTCCCAGGGGGCGATCGGAGACCCAGTACTTC
CASSQGPRGRSETQYF
>.|TRBV9|TRBJ2-1|TRBD1
TGTGCCAGCAGCGCCGGGACAGGGGATGGCTATGAGCAGTTCTTC
CASSAGTGDGYEQFF
>.|TRBV4-3|TRBJ2-3|TRBD1
TGCGCCAGCAGCCAACGGAGCAGGGGGCGCACAGATACGCAGTATTTT
CASSQRSRGRTDTQYF
>.|TRBV6-5|TRBJ1-2|.
TGTGCCAGCAGCTACGGACGACAGAATTACTATGGCTACACCTTC
CASSYGRQNYYGYTF
>.|TRBV7-2|TRBJ1-5|.
TGTGCCAGCAGCTCACGGGGGAGGGTCCAGCCCCAGCATTTT
CASSSRGRVQPQHF
>.|TRBV18|TRBJ1-6|TRBD1
TGTGCCAGCTCACCACGTGCAGGGGGAACTTCACCCCTCCACTTT
CASSPRAGGTSPLHF